These 32 T cell receptor beta chains were sequenced from one sample in a study of cytomegalovirus exposure and HLA in healthy donors. 60 Vbeta and 13 Jbeta primers were used in PCR. The repertoire was sequenced with immunoSEQ multiplex PCR; TCRdb's copy has only in-frame clones and lacks some. The table shows 210,000 or so clones, with about 88% occurring only once. Sequenced sample: PBMCs. These TCRs come from a girl aged 2 to 10 in good health and CMV-seronegative.

The gene calls are TRBV6-5 and TRBJ1-2; D is unresolved. The CDR3 consists of 10 residues. With 5 bases removed from V and 13 bases from J, the gap between germline ends came to 11 bases. Germline CDR1 and CDR2: MNHEY and SVGAGI. Here the CDR3 reads CASSEARGTF. The CDR3 DNA reads TGTGCCAGCAGTGAAGCACGGGGCACCTTC.

The chain is built from TRBV10-3 and TRBJ2-7; TRBD2 agrees at 9 bases. This CDR3 comprises 15 residues. Per the germline V gene, CDR1 is ENHRY and CDR2 is SYGVKD. The V gene end was trimmed by 1 base and the J gene end by 2 bases; junction bases not matched to a gene: 3. CDR3 bases: TGTGCCATCAGTGAGTTTGCGGGAGGGCCCTACGAGCAGTACTTC. Its translation: CAISEFAGGPYEQYF.

This rearrangement joins TRBV4-2 to TRBJ2-1, with 10 bases that match TRBD1. The V gene end was trimmed by 8 bases and the J gene end by 4 bases; junction bases not matched to a gene: 17. The CDR3 is made up of 18 amino acids. Germline V gene data show CDR1 as LGHNA and CDR2 as YNFKEQ. CDR3 bases: TGTGCCAGCCGGGACAGGGGACACTCTAGCTTGGTATACAATGAGCAGTTCTTC. The encoded protein is CASRDRGHSSLVYNEQFF.

The CDR3 bases are TGTGCCAGCAGCGGACAGGTCATGAACACTGAAGCTTTCTTT. Translated, it gives CASSGQVMNTEAFF. The rearrangement uses TRBV5-4 and TRBJ1-1, with 7 bases fitting TRBD1. Germline V CDR1 and CDR2: SGHNT, YYREEE (reference sequence). The V segment lost 4 bases and the J segment 0 bases; nucleotides outside the gene matches: 3. The CDR3 runs 14 residues.

The chain couples TRBV6-4 to TRBJ2-5; 10 positions match TRBD2. Germline CDR1 is MRHNA and CDR2 is SNTAGT. The CDR3 is 18 residues long. The J segment lost 2 bases and the V segment lost 2 bases, leaving 11 bases of the junction unmatched. CDR3: CASSDDRTLAGVQETQYF. The CDR3, as DNA: TGTGCCAGCAGTGACGACCGAACCCTAGCGGGAGTACAAGAGACCCAGTACTTC.

The chain combines TRBV27 with TRBJ1-5; the match to TRBD1 covers 7 bases. The CDR3 runs 18 residues. Losses at the gene ends were 4 bases for V and 0 bases for J; bases not matched to a gene: 12. From germline, CDR1 is MNHEY and CDR2 SMNVEV (reference sequence). As DNA, the CDR3 is TGTGCCAGCAGTTCCCGGGACAGCACCGGATATAGCAATCAGCCCCAGCATTTT. It specifies CASSSRDSTGYSNQPQHF.

This chain joins TRBV25-1 and TRBJ2-1; D is perhaps TRBD1 (5 bases). Germline V CDR1 and CDR2: MGHDK, SYGVNS. This CDR3 comprises 16 residues. V lost 2 bases and J 7 bases, leaving 18 bases between the germline ends. The chain's CDR3 is CASSESGAREKNEQFF. The CDR3 nucleotides read TGTGCCAGCAGTGAAAGTGGGGCCAGGGAAAAAAATGAGCAGTTCTTC.

This clone came up a few times. The chain carries TRBV29-1 and TRBJ1-1; no clear D gene. CDR1 is SQVTM, CDR2 ANQGSEA, per germline. CDR3 length: 11 amino acids. V was trimmed by 4 bases and J by 5 bases, leaving 8 bases between them. The CDR3: CSVAPSTEAFF. In DNA, the CDR3 is TGCAGCGTTGCCCCCAGTACTGAAGCTTTCTTT.

The chain has TRBV5-4 and TRBJ2-2; D is possibly TRBD2 (5 bases). From germline, CDR1 is SGHNT and CDR2 YYREEE (reference sequence). The CDR3 runs 13 residues. Deletions cut 1 base from V and 6 bases from J, with 7 bases between. The CDR3, as DNA: TGTGCCAGCAGCTTGCTACTAGCCGGGGAGCTGTTTTTT. Translated, it gives CASSLLLAGELFF. The full variable domain, with the rest looked up from reference TRBV5-4 and TRBJ2-2, is ETGVTQSPTHLIKTRGQQVTLRCSSQSGHNTVSWYQQALGQGPQFIFQYYREEENGRGNFPPRFSGLQFPNYSSELNVNALELDDSALYLCASSLLLAGELFFGEGSRLTVL.

The V call is TRBV7-6, the J call TRBJ2-7; TRBD2 matches 10 bases. The CDR3 runs to 14 residues. The germline V gene encodes CDR1 SGHVS and CDR2 FNYEAQ. The J segment lost 6 bases and the V segment lost 5 bases, leaving 7 bases of the junction unmatched. CDR3 DNA: TGTGCCAGCAGCGAGCCAGCGGGAGGGGGCGAGCAGTACTTC. Its translation is CASSEPAGGGEQYF.

In its sample, this clone was seen a few times. The CDR3: CASSLGWVPNYGYTF. The CDR3 bases are TGTGCCAGCAGTCTGGGCTGGGTCCCGAACTATGGCTACACCTTC. This chain uses TRBV6-1 with TRBJ1-2; no clear D. The germline V gene has CDR1 MNHNS and CDR2 SASEGT. V lost 5 bases to trimming and J lost 2 bases, with 15 bases between them. This CDR3 is 15 amino acids long.

The CDR3 here is CASSFDTSTDTQYF. CDR3 DNA sequence: TGTGCCAGCAGCTTCGATACTAGTACTGATACGCAGTATTTT. This chain uses TRBV7-9 with TRBJ2-3; D perhaps matches TRBD2 (5 bases). The V and J ends lost 3 bases and 6 bases respectively, with 13 bases between them. Germline CDR1 is SEHNR and CDR2 is FQNEAQ (reference sequence). The CDR3 sequence is 14 residues long.

The J gene is TRBJ1-1, the V gene TRBV2; D possibly corresponds to TRBD1 (5 bases). Per the germline V gene, CDR1 is SNHLY and CDR2 is FYNNEI. V dropped 6 bases and J dropped 0 bases, with 17 bases sitting between them. The length of the CDR3 is 16 residues. The chain's CDR3 is CASRGGIGMMNTEAFF. In DNA form, the CDR3 reads TGTGCCAGCAGGGGGGGGATTGGGATGATGAACACTGAAGCTTTCTTT.

The J gene is TRBJ2-1, the V gene TRBV5-1; D uncertain. CDR3 size: 16 residues. The V end lost 0 bases, the J end lost 1 base, and 11 bases lay between the germline ends. The germline gives CDR1 SGHRS, CDR2 YFSETQ. CDR3 bases: TGCGCCAGCAGCTTGGCCGGTAGAGCGTCCTACAATGAGCAGTTCTTC. Amino acids: CASSLAGRASYNEQFF.

The rearrangement uses TRBV19 and TRBJ2-2; weak D call: TRBD1 (5 bases). Germline V gives CDR1 LNHDA, CDR2 SQIVND (reference sequence). Trimming took 6 bases from V and 1 from J, leaving 9 bases between them. The CDR3 loop spans 14 amino acids. DNA of the CDR3: TGTGCCAGTAGGTGGCAGGGGAACACCGGGGAGCTGTTTTTT. It is translated as CASRWQGNTGELFF. The whole variable domain, filled in from reference TRBV19 and TRBJ2-2, reads DGGITQSPKYLFRKEGQNVTLSCEQNLNHDAMYWYRQDPGQGLRLIYYSQIVNDFQKGDIAEGYSVSREKKESFPLTVTSAQKNPTAFYLCASRWQGNTGELFFGEGSRLTVL.

This clone was counted once. The chain has TRBV5-1 and TRBJ2-7; 9 bases are shared with TRBD2. The V segment lost 2 bases and the J segment 3 bases; nucleotides outside the gene matches: 9. CDR3 length: 16 residues. Germline loops: CDR1 SGHRS, CDR2 YFSETQ. In nucleotides, the CDR3 is TGCGCCAGCAGCTTAGAAGCGGGGGGACTTATCTACGAGCAGTACTTC. This sequence encodes CASSLEAGGLIYEQYF.

V gene TRBV5-4 combines with J gene TRBJ2-3, with 15 bases lining up with TRBD2. The length of the CDR3 is 17 residues. Germline CDR1 SGHNT, CDR2 YYREEE (reference sequence). Unmatched junction bases numbered 4, after V lost 5 bases and J lost 0 bases. CDR3 in amino acids: CASRPGLAGGSTDTQYF. The CDR3 DNA is TGTGCCAGCAGGCCGGGACTAGCGGGAGGCAGCACAGATACGCAGTATTTT.

J is TRBJ2-5 and V is TRBV5-1; D call uncertain. Looked up from germline, CDR1 is SGHRS and CDR2 is YFSETQ. The CDR3 is made up of 14 amino acids. V was cut by 0 bases and J by 5 bases, with 11 bases left in between. CDR3 loop: CASSLAVLEETQYF. The CDR3 DNA reads as TGCGCCAGCAGCTTGGCGGTTTTAGAGGAGACCCAGTACTTC.

The DNA of the CDR3 is TGCGCCAGCAGTAGACTGGAGGGCACTGAAGCTTTCTTT. Its protein is CASSRLEGTEAFF. The V gene is TRBV5-1, the J gene TRBJ1-1; unclear D gene. The CDR3 loop spans 13 amino acids. Trimming pared 5 bases from V and 4 bases from J, leaving 12 bases between. Germline-derived CDR1 and CDR2 are SGHRS and YFSETQ.

This chain's CDR3 is CATSRDRGLLSYEQYF. Written as DNA, the CDR3 is TGTGCCACCAGCAGGGACAGGGGCCTCCTATCCTACGAGCAGTACTTC. The J gene is TRBJ2-7, the V gene TRBV15; 9 nucleotides line up with TRBD1. The CDR3 is 16 amino acids. Germline CDR1 is LNHNV and CDR2 is YYDKDF (reference sequence). V was clipped by 3 bases and J by 1 base; unmatched bases: 7.

The chain recombines TRBV19 with TRBJ2-3, with D maybe TRBD2 (5 bases). Trimming removed 4 bases at V and 0 bases at J, with 14 bases between. Per the germline V gene, CDR1 is LNHDA and CDR2 is SQIVND (reference sequence). The CDR3 has 16 residues. This chain's CDR3 is CASSRIVGGSTDTQYF. CDR3 DNA: TGTGCCAGTAGTAGGATAGTTGGCGGGAGCACAGATACGCAGTATTTT.

The chain uses TRBV5-1 and TRBJ2-5, with D possibly matching TRBD2 (6 bases). V was pared by 4 bases and J by 9 bases, with 13 bases between. The CDR3 runs to 12 residues. Germline V gene data show CDR1 as SGHRS and CDR2 as YFSETQ. The CDR3 region is CASSATSNPQYF. In DNA form, the CDR3 reads TGCGCCAGCAGCGCCACTAGCAATCCCCAGTACTTC.

V usage is TRBV6-4 and J usage is TRBJ2-2; 9 bases agree with TRBD2. The CDR3 has 14 residues. V shed 3 bases, J shed 5 bases, and the junction held 1 base outside the gene matches. Per the germline V gene, CDR1 is MRHNA and CDR2 is SNTAGT. The CDR3 sequence: CASSEGLATGELFF. DNA of the CDR3: TGTGCCAGCAGTGAAGGACTAGCGACCGGGGAGCTGTTTTTT.

The chain couples TRBV19 to TRBJ2-5; TRBD2 matches at 16 bases. V gave up 5 bases and J gave up 2 bases; unmatched junction bases: 2. Per germline, CDR1 LNHDA and CDR2 SQIVND (reference sequence). The CDR3 has 16 residues. The CDR3 coding sequence is TGTGCCAGTAGTCCGGGACTAGCGGGGGGGCAAGAGACCCAGTACTTC. This encodes CASSPGLAGGQETQYF.

The V call is TRBV7-2, the J call TRBJ2-7; 8 bases line up with TRBD2. With 4 bases clipped from V and 5 bases from J, the junction kept 7 bases outside the gene matches. The CDR3 spans 14 residues. Germline-derived CDR1 and CDR2 are SGHTA and FQGNSA. CDR3 sequence (DNA): TGTGCCAGCAGCTCGACGGCGGGAGGCAACGAGCAGTACTTC. Protein product: CASSSTAGGNEQYF.

The chain has TRBV7-2 and TRBJ2-7; no definite D call. The germline V gene has CDR1 SGHTA and CDR2 FQGNSA. The germline V and J ends were trimmed by 4 bases and 0 bases, with 7 bases remaining between them. This CDR3 has 13 residues. The CDR3 here is CASSSVVSYEQYF. The DNA of the CDR3 is TGTGCCAGCAGCTCGGTCGTCTCCTACGAGCAGTACTTC.

The chain joins TRBV19 to TRBJ1-1, with D perhaps TRBD1 (6 bases). There are 14 residues in the CDR3. From germline, CDR1 is LNHDA and CDR2 SQIVND (reference sequence). V shed 0 bases and J shed 4 bases, with 9 bases lying between them. DNA of the CDR3: TGTGCCAGTAGTATAGATCTCAGGGGCACTGAAGCTTTCTTT. Translation: CASSIDLRGTEAFF.

V and J are TRBV6-5 and TRBJ2-7, with 7 bases identical to TRBD2. Losses at the gene ends were 0 bases for V and 0 bases for J; bases not matched to a gene: 2. This CDR3 is 15 amino acids long. The germline V gene encodes CDR1 MNHEY and CDR2 SVGAGI. DNA for the CDR3: TGTGCCAGCAGTTACTCGCGGGGGAGCTCCTACGAGCAGTACTTC. It encodes CASSYSRGSSYEQYF.

The chain combines TRBV2 with TRBJ1-1; 8 bases are a match to TRBD1. V shed 8 bases, J shed 0 bases, and the junction held 5 bases outside the gene matches. The CDR3 has 14 residues. Germline V gene sequence: CDR1 SNHLY, CDR2 FYNNEI. The CDR3 loop reads CASQDRGMNTEAFF. The CDR3 DNA reads as TGTGCCAGCCAAGACAGGGGAATGAACACTGAAGCTTTCTTT.

V is TRBV6-1 and J is TRBJ2-1, with a weak D call TRBD2 (5 bases). The V end lost 6 bases, the J end lost 9 bases, and 15 bases lay between the germline ends. Germline V gene lookup returns CDR1 MNHNS and CDR2 SASEGT. The CDR3 has 13 residues. CDR3 sequence reads: CASSPGVSGEQFF. In nucleotides, the CDR3 is TGTGCCAGCAGCCCCGGGGTTTCGGGTGAGCAGTTCTTC.

This chain uses TRBV19 with TRBJ2-5; D gene uncertain. V dropped 3 bases and J dropped 7 bases, with 15 bases sitting between them. CDR1 is LNHDA, CDR2 SQIVND, per germline (reference sequence). The CDR3 loop spans 14 amino acids. The CDR3, as DNA: TGTGCCAGTAGTATGCAAGACACCAAAACGACCCAGTACTTC. It translates to CASSMQDTKTTQYF.

V and J are TRBV11-2 and TRBJ2-3; 12 bases align to TRBD2. Germline trimming cut 3 bases from V and 2 bases from J; bases unmatched to any gene: 12. Germline V gene sequence: CDR1 SGHAT, CDR2 FQNNGV. The CDR3 length is 19 residues. CDR3 protein: CASSFLGLAGGRDTDTQYF. The CDR3 DNA reads TGTGCCAGCAGCTTCCTCGGGCTAGCGGGGGGGCGTGACACAGATACGCAGTATTTT.